The sequence of this TCR beta chain was determined in a study of blood T cells in healthy people across ages. Then a second PCR, running about 7 to 11 cycles, was carried out with a sample-barcoded 5' primer and a J-beta primer mix. One entry per CDR3 protein, called by TCRdb with MiXCR from the 5' RACE reads. The data contain 700,000 to 800,000 distinct CDR3 sequences, roughly 41% of them singletons. Details on this clonotype: Mismatch with germline at one junction end may stem from a read error.

Germline V gives CDR1 MNHEY, CDR2 SMNVEV (reference sequence). The CDR3 is made up of 15 amino acids. The TCR comes from a woman aged 60-70 years in good health. V is TRBV27 and J is TRBJ2-7; possibly TRBD1 or TRBD2 for D (5 bases each). Material for sequencing was blood. The chain's CDR3 is CASSLSGPISYEQYF. Here the CDR3 DNA reads TGTGCTAGCAGTTTATCGGGACCCATCTCCTACGAGCAGTACTTC.